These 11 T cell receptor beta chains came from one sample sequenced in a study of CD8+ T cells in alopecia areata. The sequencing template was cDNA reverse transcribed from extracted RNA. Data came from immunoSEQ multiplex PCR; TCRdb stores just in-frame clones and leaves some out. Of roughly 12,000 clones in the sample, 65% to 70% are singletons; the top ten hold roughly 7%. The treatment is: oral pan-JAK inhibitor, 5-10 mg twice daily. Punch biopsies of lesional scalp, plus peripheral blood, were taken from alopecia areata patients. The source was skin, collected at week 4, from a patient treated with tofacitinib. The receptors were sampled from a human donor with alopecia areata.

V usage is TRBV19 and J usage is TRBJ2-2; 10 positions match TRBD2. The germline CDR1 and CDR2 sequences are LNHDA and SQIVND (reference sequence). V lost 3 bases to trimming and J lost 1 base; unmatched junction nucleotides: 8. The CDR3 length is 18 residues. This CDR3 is CASSIPAGGLGNTGELFF. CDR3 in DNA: TGTGCCAGTAGTATCCCAGCGGGGGGGCTAGGGAACACCGGGGAGCTGTTTTTT.

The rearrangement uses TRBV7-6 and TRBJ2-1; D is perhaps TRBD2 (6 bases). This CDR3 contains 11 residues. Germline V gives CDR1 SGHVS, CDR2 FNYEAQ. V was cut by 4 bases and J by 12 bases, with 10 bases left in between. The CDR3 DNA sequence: TGTGCCAGCAGCTCGGGGGTGGGGCAGTTCTTC. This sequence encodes CASSSGVGQFF.

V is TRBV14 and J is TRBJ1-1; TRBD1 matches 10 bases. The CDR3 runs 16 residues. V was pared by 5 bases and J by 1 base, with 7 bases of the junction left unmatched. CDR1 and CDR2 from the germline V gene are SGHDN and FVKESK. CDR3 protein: CASSTRRTGGNTEAFF. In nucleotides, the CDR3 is TGTGCCAGCAGCACCCGAAGGACAGGGGGGAACACTGAAGCTTTCTTT.

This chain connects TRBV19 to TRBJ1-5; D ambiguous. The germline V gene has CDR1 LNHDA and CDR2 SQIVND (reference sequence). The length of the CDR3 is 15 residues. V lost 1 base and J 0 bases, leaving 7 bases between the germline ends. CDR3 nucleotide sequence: TGTGCCAGTAGTATAGCCGAATATAGCAATCAGCCCCAGCATTTT. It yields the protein CASSIAEYSNQPQHF.

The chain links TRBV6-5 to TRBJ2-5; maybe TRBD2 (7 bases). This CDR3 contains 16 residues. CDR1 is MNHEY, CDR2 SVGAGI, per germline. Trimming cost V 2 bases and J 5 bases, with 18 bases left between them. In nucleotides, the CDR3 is TGTGCCAGCAGTTACCTGGGGGGGGCCTACGGGGAGACCCAGTACTTC. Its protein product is CASSYLGGAYGETQYF.

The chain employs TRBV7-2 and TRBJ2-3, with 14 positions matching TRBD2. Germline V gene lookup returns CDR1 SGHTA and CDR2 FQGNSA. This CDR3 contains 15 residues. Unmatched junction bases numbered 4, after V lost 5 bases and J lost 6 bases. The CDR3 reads CASSQWTSGGDTQYF. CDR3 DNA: TGTGCCAGCAGCCAATGGACTAGCGGGGGGGATACGCAGTATTTT.

CDR3 protein: CASSEMAWHNTGELFF. The CDR3 DNA is TGTGCCAGCAGTGAAATGGCCTGGCACAACACCGGGGAGCTGTTTTTT. This chain uses TRBV6-1 with TRBJ2-2; D is unclear. Germline V gene sequence: CDR1 MNHNS, CDR2 SASEGT. The ends were cut back, 2 bases at V and 2 bases at J, with 12 bases in the middle. The CDR3 covers 16 residues.

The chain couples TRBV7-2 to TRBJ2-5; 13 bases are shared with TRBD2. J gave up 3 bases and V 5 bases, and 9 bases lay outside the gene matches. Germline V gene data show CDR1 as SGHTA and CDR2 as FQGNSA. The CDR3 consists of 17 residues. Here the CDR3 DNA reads TGTGCCAGCAGCCTGAGGCCCGGACTAGCGGGAGAAGAGACCCAGTACTTC. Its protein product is CASSLRPGLAGEETQYF.

The DNA of the CDR3 is TGTGCCAGCAGCTTAGAACAGGGGTTCAATCAGCCCCAGCATTTT. Protein product: CASSLEQGFNQPQHF. The chain links TRBV7-2 to TRBJ1-5, with 7 nucleotides matching TRBD1. This CDR3 contains 15 residues. The V segment lost 1 base and the J segment 3 bases; nucleotides outside the gene matches: 3. Germline V lookup: CDR1 SGHTA, CDR2 FQGNSA.

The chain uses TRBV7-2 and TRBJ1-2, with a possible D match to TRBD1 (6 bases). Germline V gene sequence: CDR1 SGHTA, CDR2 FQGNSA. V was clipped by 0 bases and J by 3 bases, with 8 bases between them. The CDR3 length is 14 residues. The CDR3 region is CASSLARTDYGYTF. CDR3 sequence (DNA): TGTGCCAGCAGCTTAGCTCGGACAGACTATGGCTACACCTTC. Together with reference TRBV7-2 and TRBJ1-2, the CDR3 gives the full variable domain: GAGVSQSPSNKVTEKGKDVELRCDPISGHTALYWYRQSLGQGLEFLIYFQGNSAPDKSGLPSDRFSAERTGGSVSTLTIQRTQQEDSAVYLCASSLARTDYGYTFGSGTRLTVV.

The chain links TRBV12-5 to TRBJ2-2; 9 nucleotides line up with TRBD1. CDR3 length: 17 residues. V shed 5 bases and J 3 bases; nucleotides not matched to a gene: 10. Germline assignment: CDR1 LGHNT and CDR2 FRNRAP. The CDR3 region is CASGPTLGQGHTGELFF. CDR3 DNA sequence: TGTGCTAGTGGTCCCACCCTTGGACAGGGGCACACCGGGGAGCTGTTTTTT.